These 17 T cell receptor beta chains were all obtained from the same sample, sequenced in a study of vaccination effects on CD4 cells after COVID-19 (dated by TCRdb to the early 2020s). To prepare the library, the immunoSEQ multiplex PCR assay was applied. The table was pulled from immuneACCESS by TCRdb, which kept in-frame rearrangements only. Such tables lose some clones; where checked, under half of the loss comes from unresolved V genes, and the rest has no known cause. The sample records about 73,000 clones, roughly 79% of which are singletons. The ten largest clones take up 2.5% to 3% of the sample. In the ViraFEST assay, PBMC were stimulated with viral peptide pools, and antigen-specific CD4+ T cell clonotypes were then identified by expansion using TCR sequencing. After less than 13 days of culture, CD4+ T cells were isolated with the EasySep CD4+ T cell isolation kit. None of the healthy vaccine recipients had a prior SARS-CoV-2 infection, which was confirmed by nucleocapsid antibody tests that came back negative both before and after vaccination.

The antigens of these receptors remain unknown. The material sequenced was CD4+ T cells from PBMCs cultured with HCoV-NL63 spike peptides, taken before COVID-19 vaccination. The cell subset or site label, read with the paper, signifies: HCoV-NL63 spike overlapping peptide pool stimulation. These receptors all come from a human donor who received a COVID-19 vaccine.

The chain joins TRBV7-2 to TRBJ2-6, with 7 bases identical to TRBD1. The CDR3 covers 18 residues. V lost 8 bases, J lost 0 bases, and 13 bases stayed unmatched. Germline CDR1 SGHTA, CDR2 FQGNSA. The DNA for the CDR3 is TGTGCCAGCCCAGCGATGGGACAGTTTTACTCTGGGGCCAACGTCCTGACTTTC. This sequence encodes CASPAMGQFYSGANVLTF.

This clone has more than one count but fewer than ten. The chain carries TRBV7-2 and TRBJ1-5; D not certain. The CDR3 has 16 amino acids. In germline, CDR1 is SGHTA, CDR2 FQGNSA. Between the trimmed V and J ends, which lost 6 bases and 0 bases, there was a span of 15 bases. The CDR3 DNA follows: TGTGCCAGCAGGACGGGCTACAGCGATAGCAATCAGCCCCAGCATTTT. This sequence encodes CASRTGYSDSNQPQHF.

This clone has only a few counts. This chain uses TRBV6-1 with TRBJ1-5, with TRBD1 identical over 7 bases. This CDR3 comprises 16 residues. The germline gives CDR1 MNHNS, CDR2 SASEGT. V gave up 1 base and J gave up 4 bases; unmatched junction bases: 7. CDR3 in DNA: TGTGCCAGCAGTGAAGAACCACAGGGGATGAATCAGCCCCAGCATTTT. As protein: CASSEEPQGMNQPQHF.

This chain joins TRBV7-2 and TRBJ1-2; D possibly corresponds to TRBD1 (5 bases). CDR3 length: 16 amino acids. Trimming stripped 1 base from V and 2 bases from J, with 14 bases between. In germline, CDR1 is SGHTA, CDR2 FQGNSA. As DNA, the CDR3 is TGTGCCAGCAGCTTAGGAGGGACTCCAGGGAACTATGGCTACACCTTC. This translates into CASSLGGTPGNYGYTF.

The CDR3 DNA is TGTGCCAGCAGCTTGGCTCTAGCGGGAGAAGAGACCCAGTACTTC. Protein: CASSLALAGEETQYF. This chain links TRBV5-4 with TRBJ2-5, with 10 nucleotides matching TRBD2. Per the germline V gene, CDR1 is SGHNT and CDR2 is YYREEE (reference sequence). Trimming removed 0 bases from V and 3 bases from J; junction bases left unmatched: 2. This CDR3 contains 15 residues.

V and J are TRBV18 and TRBJ1-2; tentatively, D is TRBD1 (6 bases). The CDR3 has 15 residues. The germline V gene encodes CDR1 KGHSH and CDR2 LQKENI. Trimming removed 2 bases from V and 8 bases from J, with 18 bases in between. The CDR3 DNA sequence: TGTGCCAGCTCACCAGCGTACGGGGGGCTAGGCGGCTACACCTTC. It specifies CASSPAYGGLGGYTF.

The chain recombines TRBV27 with TRBJ1-1; D gene unclear. The CDR3 has 13 amino acids. CDR1 is MNHEY, CDR2 SMNVEV, per germline (reference sequence). Between the trimmed V and J ends, which lost 8 bases and 1 base, there was a span of 11 bases. The CDR3 loop reads CASWETENTEAFF. CDR3 in DNA: TGTGCCAGCTGGGAGACCGAGAACACTGAAGCTTTCTTT.

The rearrangement joins TRBV18 to TRBJ2-4; D possibly uses TRBD1 or TRBD2 (5 bases each). CDR1 KGHSH and CDR2 LQKENI come from the germline V gene. The CDR3 contains 17 residues. V lost 3 bases, J lost 1 base, and 16 bases lay in between. CDR3 sequence (DNA): TGTGCCAGCTCACCCTGGCCGGGGCCCTGGGCCAAAAACATTCAGTACTTC. Translated: CASSPWPGPWAKNIQYF.

The chain links TRBV6-5 to TRBJ1-1, with TRBD1 matching over 7 bases. The germline CDR1 and CDR2 sequences are MNHEY and SVGAGI. The CDR3 loop spans 15 amino acids. After removal of 6 bases from V and 1 base from J, the junction contained 8 bases not matched to a gene. CDR3 nucleotide sequence: TGTGCCAGCAGAAGACAGGGTGAGGCGAACACTGAAGCTTTCTTT. Residues: CASRRQGEANTEAFF.

The table lists this clone with a count of one. The rearrangement joins TRBV30 to TRBJ2-6; unclear D gene. Germline lookup yields CDR1 GTSNPN and CDR2 SVGIG (reference sequence). The V and J ends lost 3 bases and 3 bases respectively, with 15 bases between them. This CDR3 has 16 amino acids. CDR3 region: CAWREHGMRGANVLTF. In DNA form, the CDR3 reads TGTGCCTGGAGGGAGCATGGTATGCGTGGGGCCAACGTCCTGACTTTC.

This clone was detected only a few times. The chain uses TRBV5-3 and TRBJ1-2; unclear D gene. TRBV5-3 is marked as an open reading frame, function uncertain. Trimming removed 4 bases from V and 6 bases from J, with 13 bases in between. The CDR3 consists of 13 residues. This CDR3 is CARSRGGLNGYTF. The CDR3 region has the DNA TGTGCCAGAAGCCGCGGAGGGTTGAATGGCTACACCTTC.

The rearrangement uses TRBV6-5 and TRBJ1-2, with D unclear. Germline V lookup: CDR1 MNHEY, CDR2 SVGAGI. The CDR3 consists of 12 residues. V lost 5 bases and J 2 bases, leaving 6 bases between the germline ends. CDR3 residues: CASSTRNYGYTF. As DNA, the CDR3 is TGTGCCAGCAGTACTAGAAACTATGGCTACACCTTC.

The CDR3 nucleotides are TGTGCCAGCAGTGAATTAGGCAGGGATGATTCACCCCTCCACTTT. Amino acid sequence: CASSELGRDDSPLHF. The V call is TRBV25-1, the J call TRBJ1-6; possibly TRBD1 for D (5 bases). Per germline, CDR1 MGHDK and CDR2 SYGVNS. The V end was cut by 1 base, the J end by 8 bases, with 12 bases between. The CDR3 is 15 amino acids.

This rearrangement joins TRBV7-3 to TRBJ2-5; TRBD2 agrees at 12 bases. The germline CDR1 and CDR2 sequences are SGHTA and FQGTGA. The CDR3 sequence is 15 residues long. V dropped 3 bases and J dropped 1; count of bases not matched to a gene: 0. CDR3 protein: CASSLGLAGQETQYF. The CDR3 DNA reads as TGTGCCAGCAGCTTGGGACTAGCGGGCCAAGAGACCCAGTACTTC.

The chain uses TRBV28 and TRBJ1-4; D perhaps matches TRBD1 (5 bases). The germline V and J ends were trimmed by 2 bases and 1 base, with 8 bases remaining between them. CDR1 is MDHEN and CDR2 is SYDVKM in the germline V gene. The CDR3 totals 15 residues. CDR3 sequence reads: CASSLGGVTNEKLFF. In DNA, the CDR3 is TGTGCCAGCAGTTTAGGGGGGGTAACTAATGAAAAACTGTTTTTT.

V usage is TRBV28 and J usage is TRBJ1-2; D may be TRBD1 (5 bases). The CDR3 is made up of 15 amino acids. Between the trimmed V and J ends, which lost 4 bases and 2 bases, there was a span of 14 bases. Germline values: CDR1 MDHEN, CDR2 SYDVKM. The CDR3 spells CASSYPGPPNYGYTF. In DNA, the CDR3 is TGTGCCAGCAGTTATCCGGGACCGCCAAACTATGGCTACACCTTC.

The V and J genes are TRBV18 and TRBJ1-2; D is unresolved. The CDR3 length is 14 residues. Germline V gene sequence: CDR1 KGHSH, CDR2 LQKENI. Between the trimmed V and J ends, which lost 6 bases and 2 bases, there was a span of 13 bases. For the CDR3, the DNA is TGTGCCAGCTCCGACCAAGGAGTGAACTATGGCTACACCTTC. It encodes CASSDQGVNYGYTF.